The 10 T cell receptor beta chains given below trace back to one sample, sequenced in a study of blood T cell repertoires in COVID-19. Using immunoSEQ multiplex PCR, the repertoire was profiled, and TCRdb retains in-frame clones only, with some absent. The profile covers 120,000 to 150,000 clones, with approximately 88% appearing a single time and approximately 1.3% taken by the ten largest. Specimen: PBMCs or T cells enriched from blood (not recorded which). The source of these receptors is a young woman with acute COVID-19.

The chain has TRBV6-1 and TRBJ2-3; 7 bases are a match to TRBD1. This CDR3 comprises 16 residues. V lost 4 bases to trimming and J lost 0 bases; unmatched junction nucleotides: 7. Germline assignment: CDR1 MNHNS and CDR2 SASEGT. The DNA of the CDR3 is TGTGCCAGCAGTGCAGGGGGTCTAACTAGCACAGATACGCAGTATTTT. Its protein is CASSAGGLTSTDTQYF.

The J gene is TRBJ2-5, the V gene TRBV5-1; the match to TRBD2 covers 8 bases. Germline V gene sequence: CDR1 SGHRS, CDR2 YFSETQ. The CDR3 loop spans 13 amino acids. V trimming: 3 bases; J trimming: 5 bases; junction bases outside the gene matches: 3. CDR3 in DNA: TGCGCCAGCAGCTCGGGGGGGACGGAGACCCAGTACTTC. Encoded protein: CASSSGGTETQYF.

The chain couples TRBV3-1 (or the pseudogene TRBV3-2) to TRBJ1-1; D gene ambiguous. Trimming removed 4 bases from V and 1 base from J, with 4 bases in between. From germline, CDR1 is LGHDT and CDR2 YNNKEL (reference sequence). The CDR3 sequence is 12 residues long. The CDR3 DNA reads TGTGCCAGCAGCCGGCCGAACACTGAAGCTTTCTTT. Translation gives CASSRPNTEAFF.

This clone was picked up a small number of times. V usage is TRBV5-1 and J usage is TRBJ2-2, with 9 bases fitting TRBD1. The CDR3 has 17 amino acids. Germline V gives CDR1 SGHRS, CDR2 YFSETQ. V trimming: 4 bases; J trimming: 4 bases; junction bases outside the gene matches: 11. CDR3 amino acids: CASSGTGRAISTGELFF. The DNA of the CDR3 is TGCGCCAGCAGCGGGACAGGGAGGGCCATTAGCACCGGGGAGCTGTTTTTT. Looking up the rest from reference TRBV5-1 and TRBJ2-2 gives the full variable domain: KAGVTQTPRYLIKTRGQQVTLSCSPISGHRSVSWYQQTPGQGLQFLFEYFSETQRNKGNFPGRFSGRQFSNSRSEMNVSTLELGDSALYLCASSGTGRAISTGELFFGEGSRLTVL.

Note on this clone: The same CDR3 can be traced to other DNA sequences in this sample. V is TRBV7-9 and J is TRBJ2-7; tentatively, D is TRBD1 (6 bases). From germline, CDR1 is SEHNR and CDR2 FQNEAQ (reference sequence). The V and J ends lost 5 bases and 0 bases respectively, with 17 bases between them. The CDR3 has 16 residues. The CDR3 loop reads CASSLVATGSSYEQYF. CDR3 bases: TGTGCCAGCAGCCTTGTGGCAACAGGGAGCTCCTACGAGCAGTACTTC.

On this clone itself: Other DNA sequences in this specimen translate into the identical CDR3. V is TRBV6-5 and J is TRBJ1-2; the match to TRBD1 covers 8 bases. In germline, CDR1 is MNHEY, CDR2 SVGAGI. V lost 6 bases to trimming and J lost 8 bases; unmatched junction nucleotides: 8. The CDR3 has 13 amino acids. The DNA for the CDR3 is TGTGCCAGCAGCCTGGACAGGGTGGGCGGCTACACCTTC. It yields the protein CASSLDRVGGYTF.

The V and J genes are TRBV7-9 and TRBJ2-5; D not certain. V lost 3 bases and J 5 bases, leaving 4 bases between the germline ends. Germline CDR1 is SEHNR and CDR2 is FQNEAQ (reference sequence). The CDR3 is made up of 11 amino acids. CDR3 nucleotide sequence: TGTGCCAGCAGCTTGAGCGAGACCCAGTACTTC. Encoded protein: CASSLSETQYF.

The V call is TRBV7-8, the J call TRBJ2-2, with unresolved D. In germline, CDR1 is SGHVS, CDR2 FQNEAQ. The CDR3 covers 13 residues. V was shortened by 8 bases and J by 6 bases, with 13 bases between the two germline ends. CDR3 DNA: TGTGCCAGCCGATCGCGAGCGCCCGGGGAGCTGTTTTTT. Its protein is CASRSRAPGELFF.

This chain joins TRBV7-9 and TRBJ2-3; D unclear. The CDR3 contains 12 residues. The V and J ends lost 2 bases and 5 bases respectively, with 5 bases between them. Germline CDR1 reads SEHNR; CDR2 reads FQNEAQ (reference sequence). The DNA of the CDR3 is TGTGCCAGCAGCTTATCTCGAGATACGCAGTATTTT. This gives the protein CASSLSRDTQYF.

V usage is TRBV4-2 and J usage is TRBJ2-1; 10 nucleotides align to TRBD2. This CDR3 region has 16 residues. Looked up from germline, CDR1 is LGHNA and CDR2 is YNFKEQ. V shed 8 bases, J shed 10 bases, and the junction held 17 bases outside the gene matches. Here the CDR3 reads CASGDPGEREGREQFF. CDR3 sequence (DNA): TGTGCCAGCGGGGACCCTGGGGAGCGGGAGGGAAGAGAGCAGTTCTTC.